The 22 T cell receptor beta chains presented below share a single source sample, sequenced in a study of blood T cell repertoires in COVID-19. Using immunoSEQ multiplex PCR, the repertoire was profiled, and TCRdb retains in-frame clones only, with some absent. The table has 45,000 to 50,000 clones, roughly nine tenths seen once. Sequencing used peripheral blood. These receptor sequences come from a human donor in a cohort sampled during active COVID-19.

The chain uses TRBV7-6 and TRBJ2-5, with a possible D match to TRBD2 (6 bases). V lost 4 bases to trimming and J lost 5 bases, with 11 bases between them. The CDR3 has 13 residues. CDR1 is SGHVS, CDR2 FNYEAQ, per germline. CDR3 DNA sequence: TGTGCCAGCAGCTCGACTAGAGGGGAGACCCAGTACTTC. It yields the protein CASSSTRGETQYF.

In regard to this clone: Other DNA sequences in the same sample also yield this CDR3. The rearrangement links TRBV7-3 to TRBJ2-2, with a possible D match to TRBD2 (6 bases). The V gene's germline CDR1 is SGHTA and CDR2 FQGTGA. The CDR3 sequence is 15 residues long. Trimming pared 1 base from V and 5 bases from J, leaving 11 bases between. The CDR3: CASSLRQGGTGELFF. Written as DNA, the CDR3 is TGTGCCAGCAGCTTAAGGCAGGGAGGAACCGGGGAGCTGTTTTTT.

V usage is TRBV2 and J usage is TRBJ2-7, with a tentative D call TRBD2 (7 bases). The length of the CDR3 is 15 residues. V dropped 6 bases and J dropped 3 bases, with 18 bases sitting between them. Looked up from germline, CDR1 is SNHLY and CDR2 is FYNNEI. CDR3 coding DNA: TGTGCCAGCAGAGGGGGGCTAGCGGAGTACTACGAGCAGTACTTC. Protein: CASRGGLAEYYEQYF.

The chain employs TRBV6-4 and TRBJ2-3; 11 bases line up with TRBD2. V shed 3 bases, J shed 3 bases, and the junction held 5 bases outside the gene matches. Germline lookup yields CDR1 MRHNA and CDR2 SNTAGT. The CDR3 is 16 amino acids. The CDR3 coding sequence is TGTGCCAGCAGTGAACTAGCGGGGGAAGGAACAGATACGCAGTATTTT. This encodes CASSELAGEGTDTQYF.

This sequence joins TRBV5-1 and TRBJ1-1; possible D gene TRBD1, 6 bases. There are 15 residues in the CDR3. In germline, CDR1 is SGHRS, CDR2 YFSETQ. Trimming took 2 bases from V and 1 from J, leaving 12 bases between them. The CDR3 coding sequence is TGCGCCAGCAGCTTCGGGGGGCTTGAGAACACTGAAGCTTTCTTT. Translating it yields CASSFGGLENTEAFF.

This sequence joins TRBV5-1 and TRBJ1-1, with D uncertain. This CDR3 comprises 12 residues. With 4 bases removed from V and 5 bases from J, the gap between germline ends came to 9 bases. From germline, CDR1 is SGHRS and CDR2 YFSETQ. CDR3 sequence: CASSGDKTEAFF. As DNA, the CDR3 is TGCGCCAGCAGCGGCGACAAGACTGAAGCTTTCTTT.

V is TRBV9 and J is TRBJ2-7; 8 bases are a match to TRBD1. CDR1 and CDR2 (germline): SGDLS, YYNGEE. Unmatched junction bases numbered 3, after V lost 0 bases and J lost 1 base. The CDR3 runs to 15 residues. CDR3 region: CASSVAGTGSYEQYF. The CDR3 bases are TGTGCCAGCAGCGTAGCGGGGACAGGTTCCTACGAGCAGTACTTC.

This sequence joins TRBV7-6 and TRBJ2-5; D possibly corresponds to TRBD2 (7 bases). Trimming removed 5 bases at V and 0 bases at J, with 22 bases between. CDR1 is SGHVS, CDR2 FNYEAQ, per germline. The CDR3 has 18 amino acids. CDR3 sequence: CASSHSIRGGFNQETQYF. DNA of the CDR3: TGTGCCAGCAGCCACTCGATAAGGGGGGGCTTCAACCAAGAGACCCAGTACTTC.

V and J are TRBV29-1 and TRBJ2-2; D possibly corresponds to TRBD1 (6 bases). The CDR3 is made up of 16 amino acids. V lost 6 bases and J 5 bases, leaving 22 bases between the germline ends. Germline V CDR1 and CDR2: SQVTM, ANQGSEA. The CDR3 nucleotides read TGCAGCGTCGTGCTGGGGGCGAGAGGAGGAACCGGGGAGCTGTTTTTT. Amino acids: CSVVLGARGGTGELFF.

The J gene is TRBJ2-7, the V gene TRBV7-6; D is possibly TRBD1 (5 bases). V gave up 0 bases and J gave up 4 bases, with 22 bases separating them. Germline CDR1 SGHVS, CDR2 FNYEAQ. The CDR3 is 18 residues long. CDR3 region: CASSLAPLQGYVSYEQYF. The DNA for the CDR3 is TGTGCCAGCAGCTTAGCCCCCCTCCAGGGATACGTCTCATACGAGCAGTACTTC.

CDR3 in amino acids: CAWSVLPSGTEAFF. CDR3 coding DNA: TGTGCCTGGAGTGTACTCCCCTCGGGGACTGAAGCTTTCTTT. The genes are TRBV30 and TRBJ1-1; D ambiguous. Deletions cut 0 bases from V and 5 bases from J, with 13 bases between. The CDR3 runs 14 residues. Germline CDR1 reads GTSNPN; CDR2 reads SVGIG (reference sequence).

The chain carries TRBV19 and TRBJ2-4, with TRBD1 matching 7 bases. Germline CDR1 and CDR2: LNHDA and SQIVND (reference sequence). The length of the CDR3 is 14 residues. The V gene end was trimmed by 6 bases and the J gene end by 4 bases; junction bases not matched to a gene: 6. CDR3: CASRGPGQKNIQYF. The CDR3 nucleotides are TGTGCCAGTAGAGGCCCGGGACAGAAAAACATTCAGTACTTC. The variable domain in full, completed from reference TRBV19 and TRBJ2-4, reads DGGITQSPKYLFRKEGQNVTLSCEQNLNHDAMYWYRQDPGQGLRLIYYSQIVNDFQKGDIAEGYSVSREKKESFPLTVTSAQKNPTAFYLCASRGPGQKNIQYFGAGTRLSVL.

This clone occurred once. CDR3 in amino acids: CASSYQAGPDTQYF. CDR3 DNA: TGTGCCAGCAGTTACCAGGCCGGTCCGGATACGCAGTATTTT. V and J are TRBV6-2 or TRBV6-3 and TRBJ2-3, with no clear D. This CDR3 is built from 14 residues. Germline V lookup: CDR1 MNHEY, CDR2 SVGEGT. Trimming shortened V by 2 bases and J by 6 bases, and 12 bases separated the two germline ends.

The V and J genes are TRBV5-1 and TRBJ2-1; possible D gene TRBD2, 6 bases. Trimming shortened V by 0 bases and J by 1 base, and 8 bases separated the two germline ends. Germline CDR1 reads SGHRS; CDR2 reads YFSETQ. The CDR3 consists of 15 residues. In DNA, the CDR3 is TGCGCCAGCAGCTTGGAGCGGGTTTCCTACAATGAGCAGTTCTTC. This sequence encodes CASSLERVSYNEQFF.

The chain combines TRBV7-9 with TRBJ2-7; 7 nucleotides agree with TRBD2. Germline CDR1 reads SEHNR; CDR2 reads FQNEAQ (reference sequence). Trimming at V came to 5 bases and at J to 4 bases, leaving 8 bases not matched to a gene. The CDR3 contains 14 residues. CDR3 sequence (DNA): TGTGCCAGCAGCGCTAAGGGAGGGCCGTACGAGCAGTACTTC. Amino acid sequence: CASSAKGGPYEQYF.

The V gene is TRBV12-3 or TRBV12-4, the J gene TRBJ2-1; unclear D gene. This CDR3 comprises 12 residues. V lost 6 bases, J lost 5 bases, and 8 bases lay in between. CDR3 region: CASSPQDNEQFF. The CDR3 DNA reads as TGTGCCAGCAGCCCGCAGGACAATGAGCAGTTCTTC.

This clone has more than one count but fewer than ten. V gene TRBV5-4 combines with J gene TRBJ2-1; D possibly corresponds to TRBD2 (6 bases). Trimming took 2 bases from V and 9 from J, leaving 9 bases between them. The CDR3 contains 12 residues. Per the germline V gene, CDR1 is SGHNT and CDR2 is YYREEE (reference sequence). In DNA, the CDR3 is TGTGCCAGCAGCTTAGATAGCGGTGAGCAGTTCTTC. Amino acids: CASSLDSGEQFF.

The chain carries TRBV6-5 and TRBJ1-3; no clear D. CDR3 length: 15 amino acids. V lost 4 bases and J 2 bases, leaving 12 bases between the germline ends. CDR1 MNHEY and CDR2 SVGAGI come from the germline V gene. In DNA form, the CDR3 reads TGTGCCAGCAGTTCATCAACTGTCGCTGGAAACACCATATATTTT. Amino acid sequence: CASSSSTVAGNTIYF.

The V and J genes are TRBV7-9 and TRBJ1-2, with D uncertain. The CDR3 sequence is 12 residues long. CDR1 and CDR2 from the germline V gene are SEHNR and FQNEAQ (reference sequence). Trimming left V 8 bases short and J 2 bases short, with 9 bases between. The CDR3 nucleotides read TGTGCCAGCCAGGTGCAAAACTATGGCTACACCTTC. Residues: CASQVQNYGYTF.

The CDR3 DNA reads as TGTGCCAGCAGCCAACGACTCTCTGGGGCCAACGTCCTGACTTTC. It specifies CASSQRLSGANVLTF. The chain carries TRBV14 and TRBJ2-6, with D uncertain. The germline V and J ends were trimmed by 2 bases and 0 bases, with 5 bases remaining between them. The CDR3 runs to 15 residues. The germline CDR1 and CDR2 sequences are SGHDN and FVKESK. The variable domain in full, completed from reference TRBV14 and TRBJ2-6, reads EAGVTQFPSHSVIEKGQTVTLRCDPISGHDNLYWYRRVMGKEIKFLLHFVKESKQDESGMPNNRFLAERTGGTYSTLKVQPAELEDSGVYFCASSQRLSGANVLTFGAGSRLTVL.

The chain has TRBV9 and TRBJ2-1, with TRBD2 as a possible D gene (6 bases). CDR3 size: 16 residues. The V and J ends lost 4 bases and 4 bases respectively, with 18 bases between them. Per the germline V gene, CDR1 is SGDLS and CDR2 is YYNGEE. The CDR3 loop reads CASSPRWGVSYNEQFF. The CDR3 DNA reads TGTGCCAGCAGCCCCCGTTGGGGGGTTTCGTACAATGAGCAGTTCTTC.

V is TRBV19 and J is TRBJ1-5; 10 bases line up with TRBD1. The CDR3 length is 14 residues. Germline CDR1 reads LNHDA; CDR2 reads SQIVND (reference sequence). Trimming at V came to 9 bases and at J to 3 bases, leaving 5 bases not matched to a gene. The CDR3 region has the DNA TGTGCCAGCCTGGACAGGGGGTTCAATCAGCCCCAGCATTTT. Its protein product is CASLDRGFNQPQHF.